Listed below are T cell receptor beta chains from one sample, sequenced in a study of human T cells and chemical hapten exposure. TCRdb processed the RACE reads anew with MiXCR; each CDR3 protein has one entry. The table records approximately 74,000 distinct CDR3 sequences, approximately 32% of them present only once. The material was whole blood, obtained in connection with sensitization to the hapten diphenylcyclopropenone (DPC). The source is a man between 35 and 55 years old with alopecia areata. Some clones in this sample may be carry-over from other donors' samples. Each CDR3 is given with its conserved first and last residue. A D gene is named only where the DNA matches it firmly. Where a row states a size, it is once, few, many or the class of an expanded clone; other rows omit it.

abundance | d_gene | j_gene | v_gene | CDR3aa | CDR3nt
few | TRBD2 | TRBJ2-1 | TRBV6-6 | CASSPAMGLAGEKQFF | TGTGCCAGCAGTCCCGCGATGGGACTAGCGGGAGAAAAGCAGTTCTTC
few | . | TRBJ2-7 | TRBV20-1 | CSASAALSQYF | TGCAGTGCCTCGGCAGCGTTGTCGCAGTACTTC
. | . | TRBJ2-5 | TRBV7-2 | CASRSGPETQYF | TGTGCCAGCAGATCAGGCCCAGAGACCCAGTACTTC
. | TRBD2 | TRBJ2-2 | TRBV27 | CASSWGLAGGPTGELFF | TGTGCCAGCAGCTGGGGACTAGCGGGAGGGCCCACCGGGGAGCTGTTTTTT
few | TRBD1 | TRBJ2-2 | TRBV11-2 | CASSSTGIGGELFF | TGTGCCAGCAGCTCGACAGGGATCGGCGGGGAGCTGTTTTTT
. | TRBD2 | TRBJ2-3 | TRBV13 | CASGGRTSGGRSTDTQYF | TGTGCCAGCGGCGGGAGGACTAGCGGGGGTCGGAGCACAGATACGCAGTATTTT
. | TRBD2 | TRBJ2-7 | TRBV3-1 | CASGLAGNEQYF | TGTGCCAGCGGGCTAGCGGGAAATGAGCAGTACTTC
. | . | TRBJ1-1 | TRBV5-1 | CASSPSLRNTEAFF | TGCGCCAGCAGCCCCAGTTTGAGGAACACTGAAGCTTTCTTT
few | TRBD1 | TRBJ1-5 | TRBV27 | CASRAQARGFLSNQPQHF | TGTGCCAGCAGGGCCCAGGCCAGGGGGTTCCTTAGCAATCAGCCCCAGCATTTT
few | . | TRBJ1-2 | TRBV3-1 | CASSQIPQAGYTF | TGTGCCAGCAGCCAGATCCCCCAGGCTGGCTACACCTTC
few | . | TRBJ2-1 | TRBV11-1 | CASSLRGPSYNEQFF | TGTGCCAGCAGCTTGCGGGGACCCTCATACAATGAGCAGTTCTTC
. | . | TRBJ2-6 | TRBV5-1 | CASSFSGFSSGANVLTF | TGCGCCAGCAGCTTCTCCGGATTTAGCTCTGGGGCCAACGTCCTGACTTTC
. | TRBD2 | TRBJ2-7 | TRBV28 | CASVSGRASYEQYF | TGTGCCAGCGTTAGCGGGAGGGCCTCCTACGAGCAGTACTTC
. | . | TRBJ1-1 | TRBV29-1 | CSVARSGEAFF | TGCAGCGTTGCCAGGTCGGGTGAAGCTTTCTTT
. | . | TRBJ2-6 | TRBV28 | CASSSFERTNVLTF | TGTGCCAGCAGTTCATTTGAAAGGACCAACGTCCTGACTTTC
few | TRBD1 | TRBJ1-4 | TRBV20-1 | CSARDSARGREKLFF | TGCAGTGCTAGAGATAGTGCCAGGGGGCGGGAAAAACTGTTTTTT
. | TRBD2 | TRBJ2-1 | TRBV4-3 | CASSQEFSSGSRGNEQFF | TGCGCCAGCAGCCAGGAATTCTCTAGCGGGAGTCGGGGCAATGAGCAGTTCTTC
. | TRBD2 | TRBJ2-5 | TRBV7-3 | CASSLMGGSQETQYF | TGTGCCAGCAGCTTAATGGGCGGGAGCCAAGAGACCCAGTACTTC
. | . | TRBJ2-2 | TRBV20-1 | CSARGGYTGELFF | TGCAGTGCTAGAGGAGGGTACACCGGGGAGCTGTTTTTT
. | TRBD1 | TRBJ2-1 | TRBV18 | CASSQDRGHDEQFF | TGTGCCAGCTCACAGGACAGGGGCCACGATGAGCAGTTCTTC
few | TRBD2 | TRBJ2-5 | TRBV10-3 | CAIRALSGIIGTQYF | TGTGCCATCAGGGCACTCAGCGGGATCATTGGGACCCAGTACTTC
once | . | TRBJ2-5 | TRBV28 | CASSLAGRVQETQYF | TGTGCCAGCAGTTTAGCGGGTAGGGTCCAAGAGACCCAGTACTTC
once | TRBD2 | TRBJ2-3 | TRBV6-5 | CASRLQLATDTQYF | TGTGCCAGCAGGCTTCAACTAGCGACAGATACGCAGTATTTT
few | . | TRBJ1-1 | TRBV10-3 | CAISEGAKGTEAFF | TGTGCCATCAGTGAGGGCGCGAAGGGCACTGAAGCTTTCTTT
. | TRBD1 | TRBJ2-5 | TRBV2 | CASSEDRVAQETQYF | TGTGCCAGCAGTGAGGACAGGGTCGCCCAAGAGACCCAGTACTTC
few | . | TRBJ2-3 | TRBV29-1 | CSGNRVSTDTQYF | TGCAGCGGTAACAGAGTTAGCACAGATACGCAGTATTTT
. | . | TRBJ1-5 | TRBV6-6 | CASSYSGGAGNQPQHF | TGTGCCAGCAGTTACAGCGGGGGCGCAGGCAATCAGCCCCAGCATTTT
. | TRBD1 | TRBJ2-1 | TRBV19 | CASRLDRASYNEQFF | TGTGCCAGTAGGTTGGACAGGGCCTCCTACAATGAGCAGTTCTTC
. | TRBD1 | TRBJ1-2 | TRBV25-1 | CASSSDRGNKFYGYTF | TGTGCCAGCAGTTCGGACAGGGGGAACAAGTTCTATGGCTACACCTTC
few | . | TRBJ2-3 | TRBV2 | CACQVGADTQYF | TGTGCCTGCCAGGTGGGCGCAGATACGCAGTATTTT
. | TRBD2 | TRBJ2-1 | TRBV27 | CASHLAGPYNEQFF | TGTGCCAGCCACCTAGCGGGCCCTTACAATGAGCAGTTCTTC
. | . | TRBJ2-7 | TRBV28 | CASIFTGKENEQYF | TGTGCCAGTATTTTCACGGGAAAAGAAAACGAGCAGTACTTC
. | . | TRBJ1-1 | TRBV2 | CASSTWEGKTEAFF | TGTGCCAGCAGCACGTGGGAGGGGAAGACTGAAGCTTTCTTT
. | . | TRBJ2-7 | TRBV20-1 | CSCEESYEQYF | TGCAGTTGCGAGGAAAGCTACGAGCAGTACTTC
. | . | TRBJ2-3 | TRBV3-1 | CASSQDLVQTQYF | TGTGCCAGCAGCCAAGATCTCGTCCAGACGCAGTATTTT
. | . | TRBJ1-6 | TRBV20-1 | CSARPGTSSYNSPLHF | TGCAGTGCTAGACCAGGAACGAGCTCCTATAATTCACCCCTCCACTTT
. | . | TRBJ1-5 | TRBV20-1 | CSALQGSQPQHF | TGCAGTGCTTTGCAGGGGTCTCAGCCCCAGCATTTT
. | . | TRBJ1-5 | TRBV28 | CASSFQGASGNQPQHF | TGTGCCAGCAGTTTTCAAGGGGCTAGTGGCAATCAGCCCCAGCATTTT
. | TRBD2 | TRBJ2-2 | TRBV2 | CASSESASGSVGELFF | TGTGCCAGCAGTGAATCGGCTAGCGGGAGTGTCGGGGAGCTGTTTTTT
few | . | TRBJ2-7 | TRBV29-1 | CSVEGSGASSYEQYF | TGCAGCGTTGAAGGGTCGGGAGCGTCTTCCTACGAGCAGTACTTC